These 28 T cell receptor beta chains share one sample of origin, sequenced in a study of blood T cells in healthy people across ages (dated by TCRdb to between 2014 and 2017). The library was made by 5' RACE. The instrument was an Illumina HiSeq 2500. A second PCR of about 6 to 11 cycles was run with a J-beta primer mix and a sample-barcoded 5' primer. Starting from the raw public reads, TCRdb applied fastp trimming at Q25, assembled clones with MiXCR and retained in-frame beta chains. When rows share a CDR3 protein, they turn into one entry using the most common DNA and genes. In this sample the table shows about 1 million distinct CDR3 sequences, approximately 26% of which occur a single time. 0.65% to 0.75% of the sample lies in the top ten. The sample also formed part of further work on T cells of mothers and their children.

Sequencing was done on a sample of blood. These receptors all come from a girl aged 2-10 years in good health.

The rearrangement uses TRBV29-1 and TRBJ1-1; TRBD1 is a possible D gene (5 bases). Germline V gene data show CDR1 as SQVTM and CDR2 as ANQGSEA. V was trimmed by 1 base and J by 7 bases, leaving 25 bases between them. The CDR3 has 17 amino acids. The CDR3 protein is CSVEVLQPTGRGREAFF. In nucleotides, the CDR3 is TGCAGCGTTGAAGTCCTACAGCCTACCGGCCGGGGACGTGAAGCTTTCTTT. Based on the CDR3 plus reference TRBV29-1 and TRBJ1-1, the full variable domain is SAVISQKPSRDICQRGTSLTIQCQVDSQVTMMFWYRQQPGQSLTLIATANQGSEATYESGFVIDKFPISRPNLTFSTLTVSNMSPEDSSIYLCSVEVLQPTGRGREAFFGQGTRLTVV.

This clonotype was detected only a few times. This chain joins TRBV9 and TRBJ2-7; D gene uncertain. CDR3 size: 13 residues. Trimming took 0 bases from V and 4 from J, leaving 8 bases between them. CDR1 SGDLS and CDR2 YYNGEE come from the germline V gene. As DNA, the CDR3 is TGTGCCAGCAGCGTAGATAATGGGTACGAGCAGTACTTC. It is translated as CASSVDNGYEQYF.

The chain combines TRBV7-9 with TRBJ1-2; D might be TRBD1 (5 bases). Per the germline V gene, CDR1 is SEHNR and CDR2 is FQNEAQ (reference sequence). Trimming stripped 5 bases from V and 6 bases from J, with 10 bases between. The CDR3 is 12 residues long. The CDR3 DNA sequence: TGTGCCAGCAGCGCGGGACGAGATGGCTACACCTTC. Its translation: CASSAGRDGYTF.

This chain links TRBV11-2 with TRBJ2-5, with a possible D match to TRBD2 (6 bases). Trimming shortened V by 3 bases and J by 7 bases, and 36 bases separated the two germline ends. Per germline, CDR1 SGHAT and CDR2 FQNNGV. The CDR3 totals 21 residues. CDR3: CASSLRRPKDYENSNRATQYF. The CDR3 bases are TGTGCCAGCAGCTTGAGAAGACCAAAGGACTACGAAAATTCCAATAGGGCGACCCAGTACTTC.

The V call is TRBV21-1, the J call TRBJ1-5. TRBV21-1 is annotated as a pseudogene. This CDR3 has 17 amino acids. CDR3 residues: CASSKVPRPDSNQPQHF. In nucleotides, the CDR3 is TGTGCCAGCAGCAAAGTACCTCGGCCAGATAGCAATCAGCCCCAGCATTTT.

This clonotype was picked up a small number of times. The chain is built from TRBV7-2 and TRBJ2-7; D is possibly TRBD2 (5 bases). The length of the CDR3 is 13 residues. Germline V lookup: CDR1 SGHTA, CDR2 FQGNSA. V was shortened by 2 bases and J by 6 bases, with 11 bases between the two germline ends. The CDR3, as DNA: TGTGCCAGCAGCTTAACTGCAGGAGGCGAGCAGTACTTC. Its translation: CASSLTAGGEQYF.

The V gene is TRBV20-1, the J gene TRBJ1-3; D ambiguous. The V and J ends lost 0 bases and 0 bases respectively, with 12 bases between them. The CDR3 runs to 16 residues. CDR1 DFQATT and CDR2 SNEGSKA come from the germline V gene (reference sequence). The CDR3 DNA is TGCAGTGCTAGAGAATCCGGGAGGGACTCTGGAAACACCATATATTTT. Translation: CSARESGRDSGNTIYF.

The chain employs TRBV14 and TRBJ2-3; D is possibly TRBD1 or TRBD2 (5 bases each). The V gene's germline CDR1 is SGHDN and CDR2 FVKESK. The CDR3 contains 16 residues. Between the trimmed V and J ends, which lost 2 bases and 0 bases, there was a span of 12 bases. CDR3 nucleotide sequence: TGTGCCAGCAGCCAAAAAAGGGGACCCAGCACAGATACGCAGTATTTT. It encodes CASSQKRGPSTDTQYF.

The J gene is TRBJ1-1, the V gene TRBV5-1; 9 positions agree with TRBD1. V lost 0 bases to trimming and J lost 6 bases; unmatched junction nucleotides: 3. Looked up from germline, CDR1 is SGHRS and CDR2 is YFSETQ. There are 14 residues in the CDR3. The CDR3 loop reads CASSLGGDRAEAFF. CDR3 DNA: TGCGCCAGCAGCTTGGGAGGGGACAGGGCTGAAGCTTTCTTT.

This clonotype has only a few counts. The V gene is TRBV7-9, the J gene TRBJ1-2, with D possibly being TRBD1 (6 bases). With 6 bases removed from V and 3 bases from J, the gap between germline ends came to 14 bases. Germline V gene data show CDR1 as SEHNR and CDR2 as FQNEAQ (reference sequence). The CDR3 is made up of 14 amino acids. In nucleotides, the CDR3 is TGTGCCAGCAGTAACCCAGGGGCGGACTATGGCTACACCTTC. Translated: CASSNPGADYGYTF.

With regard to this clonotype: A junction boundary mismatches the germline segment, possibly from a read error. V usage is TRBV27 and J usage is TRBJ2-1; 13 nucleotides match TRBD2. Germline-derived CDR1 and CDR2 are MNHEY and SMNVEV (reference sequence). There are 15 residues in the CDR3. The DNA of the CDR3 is TGTACCAGCAGTCCGGGACTAGCGGGGTACAATGAGCAGTTCTTC. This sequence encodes CTSSPGLAGYNEQFF.

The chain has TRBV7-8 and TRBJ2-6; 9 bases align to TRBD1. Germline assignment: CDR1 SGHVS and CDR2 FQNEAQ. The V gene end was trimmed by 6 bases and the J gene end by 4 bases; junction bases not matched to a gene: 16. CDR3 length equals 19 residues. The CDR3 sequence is CASSQIPRQGVPGANVLTF. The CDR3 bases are TGTGCCAGCAGTCAAATACCCAGACAGGGGGTCCCCGGGGCCAACGTCCTGACTTTC.

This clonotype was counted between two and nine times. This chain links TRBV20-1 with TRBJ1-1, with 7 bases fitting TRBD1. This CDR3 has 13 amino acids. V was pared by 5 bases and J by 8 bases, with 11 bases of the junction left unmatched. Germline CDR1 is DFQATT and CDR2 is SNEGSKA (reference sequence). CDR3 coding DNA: TGCAGTGCTTTACAGGGGCCCTTCCCCGAAGCTTTCTTT. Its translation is CSALQGPFPEAFF.

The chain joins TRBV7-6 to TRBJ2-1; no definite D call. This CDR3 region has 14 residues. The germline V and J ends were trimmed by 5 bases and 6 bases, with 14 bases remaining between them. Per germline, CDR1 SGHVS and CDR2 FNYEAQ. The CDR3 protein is CASSLLGFGNEQFF. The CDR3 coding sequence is TGTGCCAGCAGCCTCCTCGGGTTTGGCAATGAGCAGTTCTTC.

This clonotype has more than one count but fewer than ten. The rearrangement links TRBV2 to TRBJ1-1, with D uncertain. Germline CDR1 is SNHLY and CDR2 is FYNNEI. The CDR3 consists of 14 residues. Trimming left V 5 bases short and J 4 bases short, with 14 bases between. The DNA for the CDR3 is TGTGCCAGCAGTCCCGATTTTGGCGGCACTGAAGCTTTCTTT. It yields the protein CASSPDFGGTEAFF. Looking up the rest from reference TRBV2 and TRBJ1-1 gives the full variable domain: EPEVTQTPSHQVTQMGQEVILRCVPISNHLYFYWYRQILGQKVEFLVSFYNNEISEKSEIFDDQFSVERPDGSNFTLKIRSTKLEDSAMYFCASSPDFGGTEAFFGQGTRLTVV.

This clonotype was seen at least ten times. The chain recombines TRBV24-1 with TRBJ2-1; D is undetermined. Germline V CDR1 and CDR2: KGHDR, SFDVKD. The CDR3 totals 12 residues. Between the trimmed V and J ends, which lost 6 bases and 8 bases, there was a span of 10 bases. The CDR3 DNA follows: TGTGCCACCAGTATTAACAACGATGAGCAGTTCTTC. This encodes CATSINNDEQFF.

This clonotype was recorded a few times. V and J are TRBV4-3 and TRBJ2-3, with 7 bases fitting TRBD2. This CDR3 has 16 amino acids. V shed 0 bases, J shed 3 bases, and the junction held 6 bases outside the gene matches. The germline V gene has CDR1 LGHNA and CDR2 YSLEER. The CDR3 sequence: CASSQDGLGGTDTQYF. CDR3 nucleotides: TGCGCCAGCAGCCAAGATGGACTAGGCGGGACAGATACGCAGTATTTT.

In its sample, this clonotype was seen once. In nucleotides, the CDR3 is TGTGCCAGCAGTTTATATCCTCCCGATGAGCAGTTCTTC. Translating gives CASSLYPPDEQFF. This rearrangement joins TRBV28 to TRBJ2-1; D uncertain. V gave up 1 base and J gave up 8 bases, with 9 bases separating them. CDR3 length: 13 amino acids. Germline V gene sequence: CDR1 MDHEN, CDR2 SYDVKM.

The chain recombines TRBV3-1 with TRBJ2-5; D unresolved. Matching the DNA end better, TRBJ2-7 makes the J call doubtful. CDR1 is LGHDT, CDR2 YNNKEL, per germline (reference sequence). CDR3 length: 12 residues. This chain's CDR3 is CASSQVRYEQYF. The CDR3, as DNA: TGTGCCAGCAGCCAAGTTCGGTACGAGCAGTACTTC.

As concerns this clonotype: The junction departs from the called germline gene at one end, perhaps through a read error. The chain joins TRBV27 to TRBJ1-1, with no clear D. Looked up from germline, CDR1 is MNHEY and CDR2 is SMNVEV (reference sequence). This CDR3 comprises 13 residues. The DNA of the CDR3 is TGTGCCAGCAGCCCGACACTGAACGCTGAAGCTTTCTTT. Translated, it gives CASSPTLNAEAFF.

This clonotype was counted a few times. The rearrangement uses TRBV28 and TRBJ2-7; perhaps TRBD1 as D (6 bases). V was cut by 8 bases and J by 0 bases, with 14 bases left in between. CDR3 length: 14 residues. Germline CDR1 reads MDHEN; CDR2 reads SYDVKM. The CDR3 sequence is CASAVSDSSYEQYF. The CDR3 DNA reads TGTGCCAGCGCAGTTTCGGACAGCTCCTACGAGCAGTACTTC.

CDR3 coding DNA: TGCAGTGCTAGAGCCCTCAGAAACACTGAAGCTTTCTTT. It translates to CSARALRNTEAFF. The chain employs TRBV20-1 and TRBJ1-1; D not certain. The germline V and J ends were trimmed by 1 base and 2 bases, with 8 bases remaining between them. CDR3 length equals 13 residues. Germline loops: CDR1 DFQATT, CDR2 SNEGSKA (reference sequence).

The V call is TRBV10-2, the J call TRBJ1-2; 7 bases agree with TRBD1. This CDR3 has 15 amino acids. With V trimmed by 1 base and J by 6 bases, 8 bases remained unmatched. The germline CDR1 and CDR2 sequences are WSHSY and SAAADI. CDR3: CASSEYGGTEDGYTF. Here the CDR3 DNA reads TGCGCCAGCAGTGAGTATGGCGGGACAGAAGATGGCTACACCTTC.

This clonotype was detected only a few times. CDR3: CASSWGGLTEAFF. As DNA, the CDR3 is TGCGCCAGCAGTTGGGGAGGGCTCACTGAAGCTTTCTTT. The chain joins TRBV5-1 to TRBJ1-1; no clear D. V dropped 5 bases and J dropped 4 bases, with 12 bases sitting between them. Germline assignment: CDR1 SGHRS and CDR2 YFSETQ. The CDR3 sequence is 13 residues long. Full variable domain (outside the CDR3, taken from reference TRBV5-1 and TRBJ1-1): KAGVTQTPRYLIKTRGQQVTLSCSPISGHRSVSWYQQTPGQGLQFLFEYFSETQRNKGNFPGRFSGRQFSNSRSEMNVSTLELGDSALYLCASSWGGLTEAFFGQGTRLTVV.

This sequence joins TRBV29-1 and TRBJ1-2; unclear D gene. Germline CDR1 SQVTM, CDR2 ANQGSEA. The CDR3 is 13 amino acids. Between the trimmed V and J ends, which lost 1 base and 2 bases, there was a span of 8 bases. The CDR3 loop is CSVEVTGNYGYTF. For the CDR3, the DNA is TGCAGCGTTGAAGTGACGGGAAACTATGGCTACACCTTC.

In DNA, the CDR3 is TGTGCCAGCTCGCGGGTCTCAACTAATGAAAAACTGTTTTTT. This translates into CASSRVSTNEKLFF. The chain employs TRBV6-1 and TRBJ1-4, with no clear D. Germline lookup yields CDR1 MNHNS and CDR2 SASEGT. V lost 8 bases to trimming and J lost 0 bases, with 10 bases between them. The CDR3 loop spans 14 amino acids.

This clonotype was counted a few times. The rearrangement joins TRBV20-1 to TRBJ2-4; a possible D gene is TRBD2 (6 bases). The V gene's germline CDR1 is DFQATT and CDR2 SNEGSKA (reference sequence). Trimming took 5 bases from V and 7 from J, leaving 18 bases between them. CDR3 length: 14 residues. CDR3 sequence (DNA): TGCAGTGCTCGGCGATTGAGACTAGTGAACATTCAGTACTTC. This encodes CSARRLRLVNIQYF.

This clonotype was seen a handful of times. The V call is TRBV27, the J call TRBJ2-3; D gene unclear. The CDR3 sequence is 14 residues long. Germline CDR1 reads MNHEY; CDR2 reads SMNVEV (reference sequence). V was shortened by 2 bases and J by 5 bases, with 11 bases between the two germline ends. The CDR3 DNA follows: TGTGCCAGCAGTTTAAGGATGTTAGGAGATACGCAGTATTTT. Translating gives CASSLRMLGDTQYF.